This T cell receptor (beta chain) was sequenced in a study of CD4 T cells in relation to SARS-CoV-2 and coronaviruses. Study background: ViraFEST: roughly ten-day antigen culture of PBMCs, then TCR beta CDR3 sequencing. The negative reference was HIV-1 Nef peptide pool or peptide-free culture. The study, taken as a whole, reports: Each donor contributed either pre-pandemic or post-infection samples, not both.

Notes on this clone: The target antigen is unknown.

Generated by immunoSEQ multiplex PCR, the TCRdb table keeps only in-frame clones and is missing some. The sample includes some 11,000 clones, roughly 82% seen only once; the top ten take under 30%. The unexposed donors gave CD4+ T cells in about 2011-2019, prior to COVID-19. Isolation of CD4+ T cells took place after approximately 10 days in culture. The CDR3 totals 14 residues. CDR1 and CDR2 from the germline V gene are GTSNPN and SVGIG (reference sequence). V lost 7 bases, J lost 1 base, and 6 bases stayed unmatched. The specimen sequenced was CD4+ T cells from PBMCs, cultured in vitro. This clonotype originated in a human donor in good health. This sequence joins TRBV30 and TRBJ2-7; 11 bases align to TRBD2. The CDR3 sequence is CASNVAGGSYEQYF. The CDR3, as DNA: TGTGCCTCCAACGTAGCGGGAGGGTCCTACGAGCAGTACTTC.